The 18 T cell receptor beta chains below were found in one sample sequenced in a study of T cell responses to AZD1222 COVID-19 vaccine. Sequenced by immunoSEQ multiplex PCR; TCRdb stores in-frame clones only, minus some. The table records about 140,000 clones, about 94% of them present only once. The source was peripheral blood, collected 28 days after the second AZD1222 dose. The receptors originated from an adult who received the AZD1222 COVID-19 vaccine.

The rearrangement uses TRBV4-1 and TRBJ1-5; no clear D. Germline loops: CDR1 MGHRA, CDR2 YSYEKL. This CDR3 has 14 residues. V lost 1 base to trimming and J lost 9 bases, with 13 bases between them. The CDR3 reads CASSQVSGGWPQHF. The CDR3 region has the DNA TGCGCCAGCAGCCAAGTCTCGGGTGGGTGGCCCCAGCATTTT.

V and J are TRBV7-9 and TRBJ2-1; 10 bases line up with TRBD2. Germline V gives CDR1 SEHNR, CDR2 FQNEAQ (reference sequence). V lost 3 bases and J lost 6; bases outside the gene matches: 11. The CDR3 is made up of 17 amino acids. The CDR3 sequence is CASSFLASGGFSNEQFF. For the CDR3, the DNA is TGTGCCAGCAGCTTCCTGGCTAGCGGGGGCTTTAGCAATGAGCAGTTCTTC. The full variable domain, in which reference TRBV7-9 and TRBJ2-1 provide the parts outside the CDR3, is DTGVSQNPRHKITKRGQNVTFRCDPISEHNRLYWYRQTLGQGPEFLTYFQNEAQLEKSRLLSDRFSAERPKGSFSTLEIQRTEQGDSAMYLCASSFLASGGFSNEQFFGPGTRLTVL.

This rearrangement joins TRBV15 to TRBJ1-1; D gene unclear. The CDR3 spans 13 residues. The germline V gene encodes CDR1 LNHNV and CDR2 YYDKDF (reference sequence). The ends were cut back, 8 bases at V and 4 bases at J, with 14 bases in the middle. CDR3 residues: CATQIEEFTEAFF. The CDR3 nucleotides are TGTGCCACCCAAATAGAGGAGTTCACTGAAGCTTTCTTT.

The chain has TRBV13 and TRBJ2-1; TRBD2 might be the D (6 bases). V shed 5 bases and J shed 7 bases, with 12 bases lying between them. The germline V gene encodes CDR1 PRHDT and CDR2 FYEKMQ (reference sequence). CDR3 length: 13 residues. The CDR3 coding sequence is TGTGCCAGCAGCCCCCAGACTAGGAATGAGCAGTTCTTC. It encodes CASSPQTRNEQFF.

This rearrangement joins TRBV6-4 to TRBJ2-5; TRBD2 aligns across 11 bases. Germline-derived CDR1 and CDR2 are MRHNA and SNTAGT. V gave up 6 bases and J gave up 2 bases; unmatched junction bases: 8. The CDR3 length is 16 residues. In nucleotides, the CDR3 is TGTGCCAGCAGGGGGACGACTAGCGGGATGCAAGAGACCCAGTACTTC. Translating it yields CASRGTTSGMQETQYF.

This clone was counted once. The chain has TRBV10-3 and TRBJ1-1; no firm D call. This CDR3 spans 12 amino acids. The germline V gene has CDR1 ENHRY and CDR2 SYGVKD. The V end lost 8 bases, the J end lost 4 bases, and 11 bases lay between the germline ends. CDR3 sequence: CAISGGGTEAFF. The CDR3 bases are TGTGCCATCTCCGGAGGAGGCACTGAAGCTTTCTTT.

This chain connects TRBV27 to TRBJ1-2, with D tentatively TRBD1 (5 bases). CDR1 is MNHEY and CDR2 is SMNVEV in the germline V gene (reference sequence). The CDR3 totals 16 residues. V was cut by 6 bases and J by 5 bases, with 22 bases left in between. DNA for the CDR3: TGTGCCAGCAGCTCTTATCGTGGGGGTCGCGGTTATGGCTACACCTTC. The encoded protein is CASSSYRGGRGYGYTF.

The rearrangement uses TRBV24-1 and TRBJ1-3; D unclear. Germline-derived CDR1 and CDR2 are KGHDR and SFDVKD. With 12 bases removed from V and 4 bases from J, the gap between germline ends came to 21 bases. This CDR3 contains 15 residues. CDR3 in amino acids: CAPGYGSNMGNTIYF. CDR3 nucleotides: TGTGCCCCTGGTTACGGATCAAACATGGGAAACACCATATATTTT.

The genes are TRBV5-1 and TRBJ2-1, with 12 bases fitting TRBD2. Germline lookup yields CDR1 SGHRS and CDR2 YFSETQ. The CDR3 is 17 residues long. Germline trimming cut 2 bases from V and 7 bases from J; bases unmatched to any gene: 10. The CDR3 nucleotides are TGCGCCAGCAGCTTAGGACTAGCGGGGTCTAGTGGGAATGAGCAGTTCTTC. Amino acid sequence: CASSLGLAGSSGNEQFF.

This chain uses TRBV24-1 with TRBJ2-1, with 11 bases lining up with TRBD2. CDR3 length: 17 amino acids. The V gene's germline CDR1 is KGHDR and CDR2 SFDVKD. J was trimmed by 7 bases and V by 4 bases; bases with no gene match: 11. CDR3 DNA sequence: TGTGCCACCAGTGACCGTAGAGGTAGCGGGGGGGTGAATGAGCAGTTCTTC. Translation gives CATSDRRGSGGVNEQFF.

The rearrangement uses TRBV21-1 and TRBJ2-1. TRBV21-1 is given as a pseudogene. This CDR3 has 13 residues. CDR3 amino acids: CASSKGWALRRFF. The CDR3 bases are TGTGCCAGCAGCAAAGGGTGGGCTCTGAGGCGGTTCTTC.

The rearrangement uses TRBV5-6 and TRBJ2-5; D gene unclear. The CDR3 has 15 residues. Per germline, CDR1 SGHDT and CDR2 YYEEEE. The ends were cut back, 2 bases at V and 5 bases at J, with 16 bases in the middle. CDR3 coding DNA: TGTGCCAGCAGCTTTCAAGGTTTGGGCAAGGAGACCCAGTACTTC. The encoded protein is CASSFQGLGKETQYF.

The gene calls are TRBV9 and TRBJ1-1; 7 bases align to TRBD1. The CDR3 consists of 13 residues. Germline V gives CDR1 SGDLS, CDR2 YYNGEE. Trimming removed 0 bases from V and 5 bases from J; junction bases left unmatched: 1. CDR3 bases: TGTGCCAGCAGCGTAGGGGACAGAACTGAAGCTTTCTTT. It yields the protein CASSVGDRTEAFF.

This chain uses TRBV10-3 with TRBJ2-6; D may be TRBD1 or TRBD2 (5 bases each). Germline V gene lookup returns CDR1 ENHRY and CDR2 SYGVKD. With 4 bases removed from V and 4 bases from J, the gap between germline ends came to 11 bases. This CDR3 has 15 amino acids. CDR3 coding DNA: TGTGCCATCAGTGTGGGGGAACCCGGGGCCAACGTCCTGACTTTC. Protein product: CAISVGEPGANVLTF.

The rearrangement links TRBV5-6 to TRBJ2-1; TRBD1 or TRBD2 may be the D gene (6 bases each). The germline CDR1 and CDR2 sequences are SGHDT and YYEEEE. The V and J ends lost 3 bases and 1 base respectively, with 11 bases between them. This CDR3 spans 15 amino acids. The CDR3 loop reads CASSSQGGSYNEQFF. CDR3 nucleotides: TGTGCCAGCAGCTCCCAAGGGGGGTCCTACAATGAGCAGTTCTTC.

This chain connects TRBV12-3 or TRBV12-4 to TRBJ2-1; D unresolved. The CDR3 extends over 13 amino acids. V was pared by 3 bases and J by 8 bases, with 11 bases between. Here the CDR3 reads CASSLGYGDEQFF. The DNA of the CDR3 is TGTGCCAGCAGTTTGGGATACGGTGATGAGCAGTTCTTC.

This sequence joins TRBV21-1 and TRBJ2-5. TRBV21-1 is tagged as a pseudogene. This CDR3 has 16 amino acids. Written as DNA, the CDR3 is TGTGCCAGCAGCACCGGGACCGCCCTTTGTCAAGAGACCCAGTACTTC. Translated, it gives CASSTGTALCQETQYF.

The chain joins TRBV24-1 to TRBJ1-2; D unclear. Germline V gene lookup returns CDR1 KGHDR and CDR2 SFDVKD. CDR3 size: 14 residues. Trimming pared 1 base from V and 6 bases from J, leaving 11 bases between. In DNA, the CDR3 is TGTGCCACCAGTGATTTTCCCCAGCAAAATGGCTACACCTTC. Translating gives CATSDFPQQNGYTF.